This section outlines one TCR beta chain sequence together with its context. The method was immunoSEQ multiplex PCR; TCRdb's version includes in-frame clones alone and lacks a portion of them. The sample has about 100,000 clones; about 94% are singletons. The sample belongs to a study of T cell changes during pregnancy in multiple sclerosis. The CDR3 is 17 residues long. The rearrangement links TRBV21-1 to TRBJ2-1; whether TRBD2, the table's D call, matches the DNA was not checked. TRBV21-1 is designated a pseudogene. Material: peripheral blood, obtained before pregnancy. The receptor's source is a female donor with multiple sclerosis, enrolled in a pregnancy study. The CDR3 DNA follows: TGTGCCAGCAGGATTAAAACGGGTTGGTCATCCTACAATGAGCAGTTCTTC. Translated: CASRIKTGWSSYNEQFF.